This T cell receptor beta chain was sequenced for a study of T cell responses to AZD1222 COVID-19 vaccine. Unmatched junction bases numbered 8, after V lost 7 bases and J lost 10 bases. The germline CDR1 and CDR2 sequences are MNHEY and SMNVEV (reference sequence). This CDR3 contains 14 residues. Repertoires were generated with immunoSEQ multiplex PCR, while TCRdb's copy carries only in-frame clones and drops some. The sample records under 200,000 clones, around 95% being singletons. The source was peripheral blood, collected on day 0 of AZD1222 vaccination. The chain couples TRBV27 to TRBJ1-6; 9 nucleotides line up with TRBD1. This sequence originates from an adult in good health. The CDR3 DNA follows: TGTGCCAGCAAAGTCACACAGGGGGCGTCACCCCTCCACTTT. It is translated as CASKVTQGASPLHF.